This TCR beta chain originates from a study of shared clonotypes between healthy human individuals. In regard to this clone: The antigen is not known.

The germline V gene encodes CDR1 SGHRS and CDR2 YFSETQ. V lost 3 bases and J lost 8; bases outside the gene matches: 5. The CDR3 runs to 14 residues. Sequencing was performed with immunoSEQ multiplex PCR; in TCRdb, only in-frame clones are kept and a portion is missing. The sample records about 660,000 clones, 74% being singletons. Study results and limitations: For naive CD4 cells, roughly 5.5% of clonotypes were shared across a handful of donors.

Free of recent acute infections or vaccinations, the donors were healthy HIV-negative adults. Material: memory CD4+ T cells sorted from blood. Subset denoted: CD45RA-negative fraction. This clonotype was obtained from a woman in her thirties in good health. The chain joins TRBV5-1 to TRBJ2-7; 13 bases line up with TRBD2. Here the CDR3 DNA reads TGCGCCAGCAGCTCCGGGACTAGCGGGATTAAGCAGTACTTC. This encodes CASSSGTSGIKQYF. Variable domain in full (rest from reference TRBV5-1 and TRBJ2-7): KAGVTQTPRYLIKTRGQQVTLSCSPISGHRSVSWYQQTPGQGLQFLFEYFSETQRNKGNFPGRFSGRQFSNSRSEMNVSTLELGDSALYLCASSSGTSGIKQYFGPGTRLTVT.